These 9 T cell receptor beta chains were sequenced from one sample in a study of T cell repertoires in cytomegalovirus infection. The antigens these receptors bind are not known. Each CDR3 protein is one row after TCRdb ran MiXCR on the reads. Among roughly 500,000 distinct CDR3 sequences, roughly a third were seen once, and the ten largest hold about a sixth. Sequenced material: cultured PBMCs, taken from culture after CMV antigen stimulation. The receptors here all came from a human donor in good health (CMV status not recorded). Some clones in this sample may be carry-over from other donors' samples.

CDR3 sequence (DNA): TGCAGTGCTAGGGATCAGCTCCTCTATGGCTACACCTTC. Its protein is CSARDQLLYGYTF. The J gene is TRBJ1-2, the V gene TRBV20-1; no firm D call. V was trimmed by 3 bases and J by 4 bases, leaving 12 bases between them. Looked up from germline, CDR1 is DFQATT and CDR2 is SNEGSKA (reference sequence). The CDR3 runs to 13 residues.

This clonotype came up many times. This rearrangement joins TRBV7-8 to TRBJ2-3; TRBD2 agrees at 7 bases. The V gene end was trimmed by 0 bases and the J gene end by 3 bases; junction bases not matched to a gene: 6. Germline assignment: CDR1 SGHVS and CDR2 FQNEAQ. The CDR3 length is 16 residues. For the CDR3, the DNA is TGTGCCAGCAGCTTAGCGGCTAGCGGAGCGACAGATACGCAGTATTTT. Translated: CASSLAASGATDTQYF.

This clonotype has only a few counts. The chain combines TRBV6-5 with TRBJ2-1, with 7 nucleotides matching TRBD2. Germline assignment: CDR1 MNHEY and CDR2 SVGAGI. The CDR3 has 15 residues. V lost 2 bases and J lost 7; bases outside the gene matches: 8. The CDR3: CASSYGTNLRNEQFF. The CDR3 DNA follows: TGTGCCAGCAGTTACGGGACTAATTTACGAAATGAGCAGTTCTTC.

This clonotype was observed a handful of times. The rearrangement links TRBV19 to TRBJ1-5; a weak D match, TRBD1 (5 bases). Germline values: CDR1 LNHDA, CDR2 SQIVND (reference sequence). The CDR3 covers 13 residues. V gave up 5 bases and J gave up 8 bases, with 13 bases separating them. CDR3 loop: CASSWTAGEPQHF. As DNA, the CDR3 is TGTGCCAGTAGTTGGACGGCGGGGGAGCCCCAGCATTTT.

The sample holds a few counts of this clonotype. V and J are TRBV6-2 or TRBV6-3 and TRBJ1-5, with 9 nucleotides matching TRBD1. The CDR3 is made up of 16 amino acids. With V trimmed by 7 bases and J by 0 bases, 7 bases remained unmatched. Germline CDR1 and CDR2: MNHEY and SVGEGT. The CDR3 region is CASNTGGLYSNQPQHF. The CDR3 coding sequence is TGTGCCAGCAATACAGGGGGCCTTTATAGCAATCAGCCCCAGCATTTT.

The chain links TRBV6-6 to TRBJ2-7, with D possibly TRBD2 on 5 matching bases. The V end lost 6 bases, the J end lost 2 bases, and 11 bases lay between the germline ends. The CDR3 sequence is 13 residues long. Germline CDR1 is MNHNY and CDR2 is SVGAGI (reference sequence). CDR3: CASRSTGTYEQYV. The DNA of the CDR3 is TGTGCCAGCAGGTCGACCGGGACCTACGAGCAGTACGTC.

This clonotype was observed once. The CDR3 reads CASSQGPTSRETQYF. The CDR3 DNA reads as TGCGCCAGCAGCCAAGGCCCCACTAGTCGGGAGACCCAGTACTTC. The chain joins TRBV4-1 to TRBJ2-5, with D possibly being TRBD2 (5 bases). The CDR3 is 15 amino acids. The germline gives CDR1 MGHRA, CDR2 YSYEKL. The V gene lost 1 base and the J gene lost 5 bases, with 14 bases spanning the gap.

This clonotype came up a few times. V gene TRBV11-2 combines with J gene TRBJ2-5; TRBD1 is a possible D gene (6 bases). Trimming cost V 1 base and J 6 bases, with 12 bases left between them. The CDR3 has 14 amino acids. Germline values: CDR1 SGHAT, CDR2 FQNNGV. The CDR3 is CASSLGNRDKTQYF. CDR3 DNA: TGTGCCAGCAGCTTAGGGAACAGGGATAAGACCCAGTACTTC.

The J gene is TRBJ1-6, the V gene TRBV20-1; 8 bases fit TRBD1. The germline V gene has CDR1 DFQATT and CDR2 SNEGSKA (reference sequence). With 7 bases clipped from V and 6 bases from J, the junction kept 2 bases outside the gene matches. The CDR3 covers 12 residues. As DNA, the CDR3 is TGCAGTGGCCAGGGGGCTAATTCACCCCTCCACTTT. Protein product: CSGQGANSPLHF.